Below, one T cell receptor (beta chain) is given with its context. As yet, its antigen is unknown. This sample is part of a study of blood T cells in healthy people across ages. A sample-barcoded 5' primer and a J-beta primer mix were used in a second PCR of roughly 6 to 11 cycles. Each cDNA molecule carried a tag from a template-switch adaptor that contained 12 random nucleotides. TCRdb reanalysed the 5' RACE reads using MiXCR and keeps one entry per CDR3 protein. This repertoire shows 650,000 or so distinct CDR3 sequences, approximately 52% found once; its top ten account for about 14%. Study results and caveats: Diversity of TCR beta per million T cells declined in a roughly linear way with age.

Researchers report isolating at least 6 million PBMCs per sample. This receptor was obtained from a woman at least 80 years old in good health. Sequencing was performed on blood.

In nucleotides, the CDR3 is TGCGCCAGCAGCCTTGACGGGACCGACTATTCACCCCTCCACTTT. This codes for CASSLDGTDYSPLHF. The genes are TRBV5-1 and TRBJ1-6, with D maybe TRBD1 (5 bases). V was pared by 4 bases and J by 8 bases, with 16 bases between. CDR3 length: 15 amino acids. Germline CDR1 reads SGHRS; CDR2 reads YFSETQ.